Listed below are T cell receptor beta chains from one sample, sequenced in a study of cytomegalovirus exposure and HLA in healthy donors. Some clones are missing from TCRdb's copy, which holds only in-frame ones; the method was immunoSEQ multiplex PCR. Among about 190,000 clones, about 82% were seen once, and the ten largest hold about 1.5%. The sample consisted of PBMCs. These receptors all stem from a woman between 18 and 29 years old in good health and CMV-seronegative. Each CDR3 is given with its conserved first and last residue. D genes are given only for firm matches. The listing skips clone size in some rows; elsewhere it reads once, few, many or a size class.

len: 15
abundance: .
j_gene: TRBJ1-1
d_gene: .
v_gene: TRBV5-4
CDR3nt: TGTGCCAGCAGCCAGAAGACAGGTGAAAACACTGAAGCTTTCTTT
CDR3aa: CASSQKTGENTEAFF

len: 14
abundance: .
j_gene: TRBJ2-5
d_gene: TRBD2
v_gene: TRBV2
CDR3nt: TGTGCCAGCAGGACCGTAGCGGGAGAAGAGACCCAGTACTTC
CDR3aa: CASRTVAGEETQYF

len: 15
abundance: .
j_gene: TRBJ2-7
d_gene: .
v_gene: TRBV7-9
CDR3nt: TGTGCCAGCAGCTTAGGGGGGCTTCCCAACTACGAGCAGTACTTC
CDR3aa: CASSLGGLPNYEQYF

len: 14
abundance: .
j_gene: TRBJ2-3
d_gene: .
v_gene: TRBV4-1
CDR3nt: TGCGCCAGCAGCCAAGTACTAGCTTCAGATACGCAGTATTTT
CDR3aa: CASSQVLASDTQYF

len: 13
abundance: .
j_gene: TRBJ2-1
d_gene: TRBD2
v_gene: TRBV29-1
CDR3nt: TGCAGCGCACTAGCGGGGACCTACAATGAGCAGTTCTTC
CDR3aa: CSALAGTYNEQFF

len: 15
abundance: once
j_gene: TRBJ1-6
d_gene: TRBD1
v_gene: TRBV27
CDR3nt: TGTGCCAGCAGGCCGGGACAGGGGGGTAATTCACCCCTCCACTTT
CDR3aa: CASRPGQGGNSPLHF

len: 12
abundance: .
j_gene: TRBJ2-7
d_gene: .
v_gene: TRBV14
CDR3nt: TGTGCCAGCAGCGGCAGTCACTACGAGCAGTACTTC
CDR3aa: CASSGSHYEQYF

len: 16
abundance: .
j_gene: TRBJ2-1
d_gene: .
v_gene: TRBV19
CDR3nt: TGTGCCAGTAGTATAGACGACATCAGCTCCTACAATGAGCAGTTCTTC
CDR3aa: CASSIDDISSYNEQFF

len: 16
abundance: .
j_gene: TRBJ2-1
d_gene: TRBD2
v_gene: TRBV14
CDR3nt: TGTGCCAGCAGCCACCTAGCGGGAGGGAGCTACAATGAGCAGTTCTTC
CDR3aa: CASSHLAGGSYNEQFF

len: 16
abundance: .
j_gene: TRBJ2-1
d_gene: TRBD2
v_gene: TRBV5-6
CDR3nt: TGTGCCAGCAGCGCCCTTAAGCGGGGGGGTTCGGTCGAGCAGTTCTTC
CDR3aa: CASSALKRGGSVEQFF

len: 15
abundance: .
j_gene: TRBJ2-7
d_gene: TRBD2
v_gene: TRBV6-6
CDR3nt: TGTGCCAGCAGTCACTCGGGGAGGGTCATGGTGGAGCAGTACTTC
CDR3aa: CASSHSGRVMVEQYF

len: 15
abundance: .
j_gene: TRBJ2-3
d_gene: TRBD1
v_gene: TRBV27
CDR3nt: TGTGCCAGTACGGACAGGGAAGGTATGACAGATACGCAGTATTTT
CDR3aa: CASTDREGMTDTQYF

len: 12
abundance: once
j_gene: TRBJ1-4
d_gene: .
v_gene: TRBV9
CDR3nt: TGTGCCAGCAGCGAAGACACTGAAAAACTGTTTTTT
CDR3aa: CASSEDTEKLFF

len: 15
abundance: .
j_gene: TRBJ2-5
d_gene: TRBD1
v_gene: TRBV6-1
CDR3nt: TGTGCCAGCAGTGGGGGACAGACTCTCCAAGAGACCCAGTACTTC
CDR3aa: CASSGGQTLQETQYF

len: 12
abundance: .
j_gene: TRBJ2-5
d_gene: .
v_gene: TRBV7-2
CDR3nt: TGTGCCAGCAGCTCCTTGCCCGGGACCCAGTACTTC
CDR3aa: CASSSLPGTQYF

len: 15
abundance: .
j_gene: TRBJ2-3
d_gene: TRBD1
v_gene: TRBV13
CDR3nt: TGTGCCAGCAGCTTAGGGACAGGGGGCCCTGATACGCAGTATTTT
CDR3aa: CASSLGTGGPDTQYF

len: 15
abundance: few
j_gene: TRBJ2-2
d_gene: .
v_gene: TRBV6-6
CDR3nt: TGTGCCAGCAGTAGCCGGGACACTTACACCGGGGAGCTGTTTTTT
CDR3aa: CASSSRDTYTGELFF

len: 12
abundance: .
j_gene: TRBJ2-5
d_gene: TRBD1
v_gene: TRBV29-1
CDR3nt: TGCAGCGCGGTGACAGGGGGTGAGACCCAGTACTTC
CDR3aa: CSAVTGGETQYF

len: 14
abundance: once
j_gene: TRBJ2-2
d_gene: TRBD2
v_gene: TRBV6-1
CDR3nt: TGTGCCAGCCAATCCGGGGGGATCGCCGGGGAGCTGTTTTTT
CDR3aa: CASQSGGIAGELFF

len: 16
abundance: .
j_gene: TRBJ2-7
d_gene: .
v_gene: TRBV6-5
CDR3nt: TGTGCCAGCAGTTACTCGTACAGCTCCTTCACCTACGAGCAGTACTTC
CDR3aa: CASSYSYSSFTYEQYF

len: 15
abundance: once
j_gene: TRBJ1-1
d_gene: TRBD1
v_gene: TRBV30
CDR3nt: TGTGCCTGGAGTGTTTTCATGACAGGGGGCGCGTCAGCTTTCTTT
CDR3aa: CAWSVFMTGGASAFF

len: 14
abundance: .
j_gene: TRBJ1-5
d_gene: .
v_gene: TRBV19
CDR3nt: TGTGCCAGTAGTAACCCTTCAGGGATTCAGCCCCAGCATTTT
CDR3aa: CASSNPSGIQPQHF

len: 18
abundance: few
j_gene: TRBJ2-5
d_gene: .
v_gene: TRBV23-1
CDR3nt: TGCGCCAGCAGTCAGAGCAGGGGACCTTCTTCCTACCAAGAGACCCAGTACTTC
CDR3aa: CASSQSRGPSSYQETQYF

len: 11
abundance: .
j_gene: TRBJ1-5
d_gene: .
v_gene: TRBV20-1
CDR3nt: TGCAGTGCTAGTGAGGGTCAGCCCCAGCATTTT
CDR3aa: CSASEGQPQHF

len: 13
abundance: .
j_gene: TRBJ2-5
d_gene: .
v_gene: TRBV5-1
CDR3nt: TGCGCCAGCAGCTTCCAGGATGGCAAGACCCAGTACTTC
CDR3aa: CASSFQDGKTQYF

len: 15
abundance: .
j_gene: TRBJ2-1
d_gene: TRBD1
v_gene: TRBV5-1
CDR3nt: TGCGCCAGCAGCGCGGGGACAGGGGACAACAATGAGCAGTTCTTC
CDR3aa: CASSAGTGDNNEQFF

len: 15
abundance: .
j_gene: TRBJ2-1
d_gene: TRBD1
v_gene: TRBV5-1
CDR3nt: TGCGCCAGCAGACGACCGGGACAGGGTGAAGGTGAGCAGTTCTTC
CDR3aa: CASRRPGQGEGEQFF

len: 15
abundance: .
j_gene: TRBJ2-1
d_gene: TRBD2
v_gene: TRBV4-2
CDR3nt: TGTGCCAGCAGCCAAAACAGAGCGGGAGGGCACGAGCAGTTCTTC
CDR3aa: CASSQNRAGGHEQFF

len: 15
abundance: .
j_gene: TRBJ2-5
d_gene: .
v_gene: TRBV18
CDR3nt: TGTGCCAGCTCAAATTTTGTCCCGTACCAAGAGACCCAGTACTTC
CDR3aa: CASSNFVPYQETQYF

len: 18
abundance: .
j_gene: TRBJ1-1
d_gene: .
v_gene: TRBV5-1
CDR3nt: TGCGCCAGCAGCTTGGTGGCAGGGGATTTGTATGCGGTCACTGAAGCTTTCTTT
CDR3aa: CASSLVAGDLYAVTEAFF

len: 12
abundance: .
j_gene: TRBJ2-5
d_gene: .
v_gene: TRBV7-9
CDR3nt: TGTGCCAGCAGCTCCCTAGGAGAGACCCAGTACTTC
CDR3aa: CASSSLGETQYF

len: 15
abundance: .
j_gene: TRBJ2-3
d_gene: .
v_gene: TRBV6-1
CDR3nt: TGTGCCAGCAAGTTAACCCCCGGTGGCACAGATACGCAGTATTTT
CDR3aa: CASKLTPGGTDTQYF

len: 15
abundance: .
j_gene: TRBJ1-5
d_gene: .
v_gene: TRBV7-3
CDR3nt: TGTGCCAGCAGCTCCTCAGGGGATCGCAATCAGCCCCAGCATTTT
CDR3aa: CASSSSGDRNQPQHF